Listed here is a single TCR beta chain. Using immunoSEQ multiplex PCR, the repertoire was profiled, and TCRdb retains in-frame clones only, with some absent. The sample records about half a million clones, around 79% being singletons. The sample belongs to a study of shared clonotypes between healthy human individuals. Germline lookup yields CDR1 MDHEN and CDR2 SYDVKM. CDR3 size: 13 residues. Trimming took off 6 bases at V and 5 bases at J, with 13 bases between the two ends. The clonotype was recovered from a woman in her 40s in good health. Some clones in this sample may be carry-over from other donors' samples. The V and J genes are TRBV28 and TRBJ1-1; D gene unclear. The sample was PBMCs. CDR3 region: CASSPGVGTEAFF. CDR3 DNA: TGTGCCAGCAGCCCTGGGGTTGGAACTGAAGCTTTCTTT.